This is a list of T cell receptor beta chains from one sample in a study of blood T cell repertoires in COVID-19. The repertoire was sequenced with immunoSEQ multiplex PCR; TCRdb's copy has only in-frame clones and lacks some. The table lists 200,000 or so clones, 70% to 90% of them singletons, with 5.1% in the top ten. The sequenced sample consisted of peripheral blood. The receptors here all came from a woman in her 70s with active or convalescent COVID-19. The CDR3 runs from the conserved cysteine through the conserved F or W. The D gene is left open where the match is weak. Size is omitted from some rows. Given values are once, few, many or a class for expanded clones.

size,D,length,V,J,DNA,CDR3
few,NA,16,TRBV3-1/TRBV3-2,TRBJ2-5,TGTGCCAGCAGCCACTCCCGAGCGGGTCCCCAAGAGACCCAGTACTTC,CASSHSRAGPQETQYF
NA,TRBD2,15,TRBV7-3,TRBJ2-1,TGTGCCAGCAGCTTTGGGGCGGGAGGGTCCCATGAGCAGTTCTTC,CASSFGAGGSHEQFF
NA,NA,14,TRBV15,TRBJ1-4,TGTGCCACCAGCAGAGAGATCTGGGCTGAAAAACTGTTTTTT,CATSREIWAEKLFF
NA,TRBD1,14,TRBV24-1,TRBJ1-2,TGTGCCACCAGTGATTCAAGACAGGGCAATGGCTACACCTTC,CATSDSRQGNGYTF
NA,NA,16,TRBV10-3,TRBJ2-5,TGTGCCATCGGGGCCCATTGGGATCCAGACCAAGAGACCCAGTACTTC,CAIGAHWDPDQETQYF
few,NA,15,TRBV3-1/TRBV3-2,TRBJ2-7,TGTGCCAGCAGCCAAGGGGGAGACCCCGTCCACGAGCAGTACTTC,CASSQGGDPVHEQYF
NA,TRBD2,20,TRBV28,TRBJ2-7,TGTGCCAGCAGTACCCGGGGACTAGCGGGAGAGCGTGGTCTTACCTACGAGCAGTACTTC,CASSTRGLAGERGLTYEQYF
NA,NA,15,TRBV6-5,TRBJ1-2,TGTGCCAGCAGACAAACTGCACAGAACTGGTATGGCTACACCTTC,CASRQTAQNWYGYTF
NA,NA,14,TRBV5-1,TRBJ2-1,TGCGCCAGCAGCCCTGCCCCCGCTGAGGATGAGCAGTTCTTC,CASSPAPAEDEQFF
once,NA,13,TRBV9,TRBJ2-1,TGTGCCAGCAGCGCCCCCGGGAGCAATGAGCAGTTCTTC,CASSAPGSNEQFF
NA,NA,14,TRBV18,TRBJ1-3,TGTGCCAGCTCACCACCGACAGCTGGAAACACCATATATTTT,CASSPPTAGNTIYF
NA,NA,12,TRBV29-1,TRBJ2-7,TGCAGCGTTCGAGCAGACGGGTACGAGCAGTACTTC,CSVRADGYEQYF
NA,TRBD2,13,TRBV29-1,TRBJ2-7,TGCAGCGTTTCCAGCGGGAGAGGATACGAGCAGTACTTC,CSVSSGRGYEQYF
NA,NA,14,TRBV6-5,TRBJ1-4,TGTGCCAGCATTACCGGAGCTGAGGGTGAAAAACTGTTTTTT,CASITGAEGEKLFF
NA,TRBD2,15,TRBV27,TRBJ2-1,TGTGCCAGCAGTTCTGGGACTATTGGGAGACATGAGCAGTTCTTC,CASSSGTIGRHEQFF
NA,NA,15,TRBV10-1,TRBJ1-1,TGCGCCAGCAGTGACTCAGGACAGATGAACACTGAAGCTTTCTTT,CASSDSGQMNTEAFF
NA,TRBD2,16,TRBV15,TRBJ2-1,TGTGCCACCAGCAGGGCCGGGACTAGCGTCCTGAATGAGCAGTTCTTC,CATSRAGTSVLNEQFF
NA,NA,11,TRBV29-1,TRBJ1-1,TGCAGCGTTGAAGGAGCCGCCGAAGCTTTCTTT,CSVEGAAEAFF
NA,TRBD1,13,TRBV5-6,TRBJ1-2,TGTGCCAGCAGTCAGGGGGCTGAGTATGGCTACACCTTC,CASSQGAEYGYTF
NA,TRBD1,14,TRBV5-5,TRBJ1-2,TGTGCCAGCAGCCGGCTGGGACAGGGGTATGGCTACACCTTC,CASSRLGQGYGYTF
NA,NA,13,TRBV18,TRBJ2-7,TGTGCCAGCTCTCCCCAAGGAGCCTACGAGCAGTACTTC,CASSPQGAYEQYF
NA,NA,16,TRBV7-7,TRBJ2-2,TGTGCTAGCAGCTTAGTGCCCGTTGAGAGCGCTGGGGAGCTGTTTTTT,CASSLVPVESAGELFF
NA,TRBD2,18,TRBV7-3,TRBJ2-3,TGTGCCAGCAGCCTAAGGGCTAGCGGGGGAACTAGCACAGATACGCAGTATTTT,CASSLRASGGTSTDTQYF
NA,TRBD1,18,TRBV7-9,TRBJ1-1,TGTGCCAGCAGTTTTATCCCGGGACAGGGAAAGATTTGGACTGAAGCTTTCTTT,CASSFIPGQGKIWTEAFF
few,TRBD2,19,TRBV6-1,TRBJ2-4,TGTGCCAGCAGTGAAATCCTACTTACAGGTGGGACTAGCAGAAACATTCAGTACTTC,CASSEILLTGGTSRNIQYF
once,NA,14,TRBV7-6,TRBJ1-3,TGTGCCAGCAGCCCCGCAGGGGCTGGAAACACCATATATTTT,CASSPAGAGNTIYF